One sample yielded the 27 T cell receptor beta chains listed below, sequenced in a study of beta chain features in type 1 diabetes. Every isolated RNA sample was fully reverse transcribed, so sequencing captured expressed TCRB transcripts. Clones were sequenced by immunoSEQ multiplex PCR, and TCRdb holds only the in-frame ones, with some missing. Of hundreds of thousands of clones listed, 15% were seen once; the top ten hold about 0.093%. Sequenced material: naive CD4+ T cells from blood. The receptors here all came from a man between 18 and 29 years old in good health.

This clone was seen more than once but under ten times. V and J are TRBV10-3 and TRBJ1-2, with TRBD1 identical over 7 bases. V lost 10 bases and J lost 7; bases outside the gene matches: 12. The germline V gene encodes CDR1 ENHRY and CDR2 SYGVKD. The CDR3 totals 13 residues. The CDR3 loop is CANRRGQFSGYTF. The CDR3 DNA sequence: TGTGCCAACCGGAGGGGGCAATTCTCTGGCTACACCTTC.

This clone appeared a few times. J is TRBJ2-6 and V is TRBV2; D gene uncertain. Deletions cut 6 bases from V and 0 bases from J, with 6 bases between. Germline loops: CDR1 SNHLY, CDR2 FYNNEI. The length of the CDR3 is 14 residues. Written as DNA, the CDR3 is TGTGCCAGCAGACAAGCCTCTGGGGCCAACGTCCTGACTTTC. Its translation: CASRQASGANVLTF. Full variable domain (rest looked up from reference TRBV2 and TRBJ2-6): EPEVTQTPSHQVTQMGQEVILRCVPISNHLYFYWYRQILGQKVEFLVSFYNNEISEKSEIFDDQFSVERPDGSNFTLKIRSTKLEDSAMYFCASRQASGANVLTFGAGSRLTVL.

V is TRBV5-1 and J is TRBJ2-5; TRBD1 is a possible D gene (5 bases). CDR1 and CDR2 from the germline V gene are SGHRS and YFSETQ. This CDR3 is 15 amino acids long. Trimming removed 0 bases from V and 2 bases from J, with 11 bases in between. The CDR3 reads CASSLADSRQETQYF. The CDR3 DNA reads as TGCGCCAGCAGCTTGGCCGACAGTCGGCAAGAGACCCAGTACTTC.

The chain recombines TRBV28 with TRBJ2-7; D might be TRBD1 (5 bases). This CDR3 spans 13 amino acids. The germline V gene has CDR1 MDHEN and CDR2 SYDVKM. V lost 8 bases and J lost 3, with 14 bases in between. CDR3 protein: CASRPFQGYEQYF. CDR3 sequence (DNA): TGTGCCAGCCGCCCTTTCCAGGGCTACGAGCAGTACTTC. Together with reference TRBV28 and TRBJ2-7, the CDR3 gives the full variable domain: DVKVTQSSRYLVKRTGEKVFLECVQDMDHENMFWYRQDPGLGLRLIYFSYDVKMKEKGDIPEGYSVSREKKERFSLILESASTNQTSMYLCASRPFQGYEQYFGPGTRLTVT.

V and J are TRBV10-3 and TRBJ2-7; 8 nucleotides align to TRBD1. Germline V gene data show CDR1 as ENHRY and CDR2 as SYGVKD. CDR3 size: 13 residues. The V and J ends lost 6 bases and 2 bases, in that order; junction bases with no gene match: 3. The CDR3 sequence: CAIRGTGPYEQYF. As DNA, the CDR3 is TGTGCCATCAGGGGGACAGGACCCTACGAGCAGTACTTC.

This clone turned up a few times. The V gene is TRBV28, the J gene TRBJ1-2, with D tentatively TRBD1 (6 bases). Germline CDR1 reads MDHEN; CDR2 reads SYDVKM. The CDR3 totals 12 residues. Trimming shortened V by 6 bases and J by 6 bases, and 11 bases separated the two germline ends. The CDR3, as DNA: TGTGCCAGCAGGGAAACAGGGCATGGCTACACCTTC. It is translated as CASRETGHGYTF.

V and J are TRBV28 and TRBJ2-3, with TRBD2 matching over 8 bases. Germline CDR1 is MDHEN and CDR2 is SYDVKM. With 5 bases clipped from V and 3 bases from J, the junction kept 4 bases outside the gene matches. The CDR3 contains 14 residues. The CDR3 is CASSAGGTTDTQYF. For the CDR3, the DNA is TGTGCCAGCAGTGCGGGGGGCACGACAGATACGCAGTATTTT.

The rearrangement joins TRBV29-1 to TRBJ2-4, with 8 bases that match TRBD1. The CDR3 covers 15 residues. V shed 5 bases, J shed 2 bases, and the junction held 8 bases outside the gene matches. Germline loops: CDR1 SQVTM, CDR2 ANQGSEA. CDR3 residues: CSVSGTGLSKNIQYF. As DNA, the CDR3 is TGCAGCGTTTCCGGGACAGGTCTATCCAAAAACATTCAGTACTTC.

This clone was counted between two and nine times. J is TRBJ2-7 and V is TRBV25-1; 11 bases fit TRBD2. Germline CDR1 and CDR2: MGHDK and SYGVNS. This CDR3 is 16 amino acids long. After removal of 5 bases from V and 2 bases from J, the junction contained 8 bases not matched to a gene. The CDR3 DNA reads as TGTGCCAGCAGTAGATCCGGGACTAGCGGCACCTACGAGCAGTACTTC. Residues: CASSRSGTSGTYEQYF.

The chain combines TRBV5-1 with TRBJ2-3, with D perhaps TRBD1 (6 bases). The germline V gene has CDR1 SGHRS and CDR2 YFSETQ. The CDR3 spans 15 residues. Trimming stripped 0 bases from V and 3 bases from J, with 11 bases between. The CDR3: CASSLATGRTDTQYF. The CDR3 coding sequence is TGCGCCAGCAGCTTGGCCACAGGGCGTACAGATACGCAGTATTTT.

This clone came up a few times. This chain links TRBV7-9 with TRBJ2-1; D unresolved. Germline V gene data show CDR1 as SEHNR and CDR2 as FQNEAQ (reference sequence). The ends were cut back, 1 base at V and 3 bases at J, with 13 bases in the middle. The CDR3 has 16 residues. In nucleotides, the CDR3 is TGTGCCAGCAGCTTAGGCCGGAAGGCGAACTACAATGAGCAGTTCTTC. It yields the protein CASSLGRKANYNEQFF.

V gene TRBV7-2 combines with J gene TRBJ2-1; 7 nucleotides line up with TRBD2. The CDR3 loop spans 14 amino acids. The V and J ends lost 1 base and 7 bases, in that order; junction bases with no gene match: 4. Germline loops: CDR1 SGHTA, CDR2 FQGNSA. DNA for the CDR3: TGTGCCAGCAGCTTAGAACTAGCGATGAATGAGCAGTTCTTC. The encoded protein is CASSLELAMNEQFF.

Only a few counts were recorded for this clone. CDR3 coding DNA: TGCGCCAGCAGCCAGGACTCCCCTGGGGAGCTGTTTTTT. Translation gives CASSQDSPGELFF. The chain has TRBV5-1 and TRBJ2-2; a possible D gene is TRBD2 (5 bases). Germline values: CDR1 SGHRS, CDR2 YFSETQ. Deletions cut 4 bases from V and 8 bases from J, with 12 bases between. The length of the CDR3 is 13 residues. Full variable domain (outside the CDR3, taken from reference TRBV5-1 and TRBJ2-2): KAGVTQTPRYLIKTRGQQVTLSCSPISGHRSVSWYQQTPGQGLQFLFEYFSETQRNKGNFPGRFSGRQFSNSRSEMNVSTLELGDSALYLCASSQDSPGELFFGEGSRLTVL.

This chain uses TRBV19 with TRBJ1-1, with D hard to call. V dropped 6 bases and J dropped 11 bases, with 16 bases sitting between them. CDR1 and CDR2 from the germline V gene are LNHDA and SQIVND (reference sequence). The CDR3 has 12 amino acids. Written as DNA, the CDR3 is TGTGCCAGTAGGAACGAGGGTAGAGGGGCTTTCTTT. Translation gives CASRNEGRGAFF. The entire variable domain, with the rest obtained from reference TRBV19 and TRBJ1-1, is as follows: DGGITQSPKYLFRKEGQNVTLSCEQNLNHDAMYWYRQDPGQGLRLIYYSQIVNDFQKGDIAEGYSVSREKKESFPLTVTSAQKNPTAFYLCASRNEGRGAFFGQGTRLTVV.

This clone showed up just a few times. The chain uses TRBV7-2 and TRBJ1-4; 10 positions agree with TRBD1. The CDR3 loop spans 15 amino acids. The J segment lost 8 bases and the V segment lost 1 base, leaving 4 bases of the junction unmatched. Germline CDR1 SGHTA, CDR2 FQGNSA. For the CDR3, the DNA is TGTGCCAGCAGCTTAGGGACAGGGGGTGTGGAAAAACTGTTTTTT. Translated, it gives CASSLGTGGVEKLFF.

The chain combines TRBV2 with TRBJ2-3; 8 nucleotides align to TRBD2. The CDR3 sequence is 17 residues long. V lost 4 bases to trimming and J lost 0 bases; unmatched junction nucleotides: 9. The germline V gene has CDR1 SNHLY and CDR2 FYNNEI. CDR3 amino acids: CASSGHRGGQSTDTQYF. CDR3 nucleotides: TGTGCCAGCAGTGGCCACCGGGGGGGCCAGAGCACAGATACGCAGTATTTT.

The chain's CDR3 is CAIKSTGAYEQYF. CDR3 DNA: TGTGCCATCAAATCGACAGGCGCCTACGAGCAGTACTTC. V usage is TRBV10-3 and J usage is TRBJ2-7, with a possible D match to TRBD1 (6 bases). V lost 7 bases to trimming and J lost 2 bases, with 12 bases between them. Germline loops: CDR1 ENHRY, CDR2 SYGVKD. The CDR3 extends over 13 amino acids.

The V call is TRBV6-1, the J call TRBJ1-2; 11 nucleotides line up with TRBD1. This CDR3 is 14 amino acids long. V lost 6 bases to trimming and J lost 7 bases; unmatched junction nucleotides: 7. Germline V gene data show CDR1 as MNHNS and CDR2 as SASEGT. The CDR3 DNA follows: TGTGCCAGCAGAGGGACAGGGGGAACCCTTGGCTACACCTTC. Residues: CASRGTGGTLGYTF.

The rearrangement links TRBV18 to TRBJ1-1; tentative D call: TRBD1 (6 bases). CDR1 KGHSH and CDR2 LQKENI come from the germline V gene. Trimming shortened V by 4 bases and J by 6 bases, and 12 bases separated the two germline ends. There are 13 residues in the CDR3. The CDR3 sequence is CASSRTGGPEAFF. The CDR3 nucleotides read TGTGCCAGCTCACGGACGGGGGGCCCTGAAGCTTTCTTT.

The rearrangement joins TRBV6-6 to TRBJ1-2; tentatively, D is TRBD1 (6 bases). This CDR3 has 12 residues. In germline, CDR1 is MNHNY, CDR2 SVGAGI (reference sequence). Trimming pared 10 bases from V and 7 bases from J, leaving 16 bases between. The CDR3 DNA sequence: TGTGCCACCGCTCCCGGGGGGCCTGGCTACACCTTC. Its protein product is CATAPGGPGYTF.

The chain joins TRBV2 to TRBJ2-3; 10 positions match TRBD1. This CDR3 comprises 15 residues. The germline V gene has CDR1 SNHLY and CDR2 FYNNEI. Germline trimming cut 5 bases from V and 3 bases from J; bases unmatched to any gene: 5. The CDR3 loop is CASSPGTGETDTQYF. For the CDR3, the DNA is TGTGCCAGCAGTCCCGGGACAGGGGAAACAGATACGCAGTATTTT.

The V gene is TRBV28, the J gene TRBJ2-1; D is perhaps TRBD2 (6 bases). CDR3 length equals 15 residues. Germline lookup yields CDR1 MDHEN and CDR2 SYDVKM. V shed 4 bases and J shed 5 bases, with 15 bases lying between them. This CDR3 reads CASSSWRGIDNEQFF. CDR3 in DNA: TGTGCCAGCAGTTCTTGGAGGGGTATCGACAATGAGCAGTTCTTC.

The gene calls are TRBV7-2 and TRBJ1-2; perhaps TRBD1 as D (6 bases). The germline V gene has CDR1 SGHTA and CDR2 FQGNSA. The ends were cut back, 10 bases at V and 8 bases at J, with 20 bases in the middle. This CDR3 comprises 13 residues. CDR3 nucleotides: TGTGCCACTTCGAGTACAGGGTCCGGGGGCTACACCTTC. It yields the protein CATSSTGSGGYTF.

The V gene is TRBV6-6, the J gene TRBJ1-1, with D perhaps TRBD1 (5 bases). With 4 bases removed from V and 1 base from J, the gap between germline ends came to 10 bases. The length of the CDR3 is 14 residues. Germline V gene lookup returns CDR1 MNHNY and CDR2 SVGAGI (reference sequence). CDR3 residues: CASSSGRKNTEAFF. The CDR3 coding sequence is TGTGCCAGCAGTTCGGGGCGGAAGAACACTGAAGCTTTCTTT.

There are a few counts of this clone. The genes are TRBV18 and TRBJ2-1, with D unresolved. V was clipped by 3 bases and J by 8 bases, with 14 bases between them. This CDR3 contains 14 residues. Germline V CDR1 and CDR2: KGHSH, LQKENI. The CDR3 DNA reads TGTGCCAGCTCACCCTATTTGGTTTCGGATGAGCAGTTCTTC. This encodes CASSPYLVSDEQFF.

In this sample, this clone turned up a few times. The chain combines TRBV11-2 with TRBJ1-3; D is unresolved. This CDR3 is 17 amino acids long. Germline lookup yields CDR1 SGHAT and CDR2 FQNNGV. V was shortened by 5 bases and J by 0 bases, with 17 bases between the two germline ends. The CDR3 region has the DNA TGTGCCAGCAGCACGCTCTTTCGTGGTAGCTCTGGAAACACCATATATTTT. It translates to CASSTLFRGSSGNTIYF.

The rearrangement uses TRBV28 and TRBJ1-2; no clear D gene. Trimming cost V 2 bases and J 0 bases, with 7 bases left between them. Germline CDR1 and CDR2: MDHEN and SYDVKM. The CDR3 extends over 14 amino acids. CDR3 in amino acids: CASSLPRSNYGYTF. The CDR3 DNA sequence: TGTGCCAGCAGTTTACCCCGATCTAACTATGGCTACACCTTC.